One sample yielded the 2 T cell receptor beta chains listed below, sequenced in a study of cytomegalovirus exposure and HLA in healthy donors. Some clones are missing from TCRdb's copy, which holds only in-frame ones; the method was immunoSEQ multiplex PCR. Of roughly 150,000 clones detected, roughly 91% appear once; the ten largest clones hold 4% to 4.5%. Input material: PBMCs. The source is a man between 18 and 35 years old in good health and CMV-seropositive.

The chain links TRBV28 to TRBJ2-7; 8 bases line up with TRBD1. Unmatched junction bases numbered 9, after V lost 2 bases and J lost 6 bases. In germline, CDR1 is MDHEN, CDR2 SYDVKM. This CDR3 contains 15 residues. The CDR3 DNA sequence: TGTGCCAGCAGTTTAACGAGGACAGGGTCCGTCGAGCAGTACTTC. It translates to CASSLTRTGSVEQYF.

This chain connects TRBV27 to TRBJ2-7, with 8 nucleotides matching TRBD1. V trimming: 3 bases; J trimming: 2 bases; junction bases outside the gene matches: 3. CDR3 length: 14 amino acids. The germline V gene has CDR1 MNHEY and CDR2 SMNVEV (reference sequence). The CDR3 coding sequence is TGTGCCAGCAGTTTCTGGGACAGGCCCTACGAGCAGTACTTC. This sequence encodes CASSFWDRPYEQYF.